The entry below describes one TCR beta chain. Its specificity is unknown. These data come from a study of OX40 agonist ivuxolimab in advanced cancers. Turning to the study itself: Patients with hepatocellular carcinoma, melanoma, renal cell or head and neck cancer made up the dose-escalation patients. Earlier treatment with anti-PD-1, anti-PD-L1 or anti-CTLA-4 was permitted, and under 50% had received some.

V was pared by 6 bases and J by 7 bases, with 16 bases between. The CDR3 totals 14 residues. The germline gives CDR1 MNHEY, CDR2 SVGAGI. Data came from immunoSEQ multiplex PCR; TCRdb stores just in-frame clones and leaves some out. Of approximately 92,000 clones in the sample, approximately 94% are singletons; the top ten hold roughly 2%. Study-wide results and limits: Clonal expansion from baseline to week 6 occurred in both CD4+ and CD8+ T cells.

The specimen comprised CD4+ or CD8+ T cells sorted from blood, sampled in a trial of the OX40 agonist ivuxolimab. The sequence came from an adult with an advanced solid tumor such as melanoma, head and neck, liver or kidney cancer. The V gene is TRBV6-5, the J gene TRBJ1-5; weak D call: TRBD1 (5 bases). The CDR3 here is CASREEGADQPQHF. The CDR3 nucleotides are TGTGCCAGCAGAGAAGAAGGGGCGGACCAGCCCCAGCATTTT.